This TCR beta chain is from a study of Ad26.COV2.S vaccination and SARS-CoV-2 variants. Turning to the study itself: Donor participated within the Ad26.COV2.S arm of the COV1001 trial. Findings and limits, study-wide: With respect to non-spike TCR breadth, vaccine and placebo recipients were similar.

The treatment is: around 19 received Ad26.COV2.S at low or high dose, single or two shots; 5 received placebo; per-sample allocation not given. At day 63 after the first vaccine or placebo injection, samples were drawn. In Boston, an adult donor aged 18-55 years took part. V lost 3 bases and J lost 1, with 18 bases in between. Germline-derived CDR1 and CDR2 are MNHNS and SASEGT. The CDR3 consists of 17 residues. In the case of this clone: What it binds is unknown.

Measured with immunoSEQ multiplex PCR; TCRdb has only the in-frame clones, and not every one. Of approximately 410,000 clones in the sample, 88% were seen once. The source material was peripheral blood, sampled in a trial of Ad26.COV2.S vaccine versus placebo. This sequence was found in a person between 18 and 60 years old who received the Ad26.COV2.S COVID-19 vaccine or a placebo. J is TRBJ1-1 and V is TRBV6-1, with D possibly being TRBD1 (6 bases). The CDR3 region is CASSDPASGGQNTEAFF. CDR3 DNA sequence: TGTGCCAGCAGTGACCCAGCCTCGGGGGGCCAGAACACTGAAGCTTTCTTT.